This entry lists 5 T cell receptor beta chains sequenced from one sample in a study of memory CD4+ T cells and cytomegalovirus serostatus. Some clones are missing from TCRdb's copy, which holds only in-frame ones; the method was immunoSEQ multiplex PCR. The data contain roughly 48,000 clones, around 88% of them singletons. Single viable CD3+CD4+CD8-CD45RO+ cells were sorted as the memory CD4+ T cells. Input material: memory CD4+ T cells from blood. The receptors shown here come from an adult in good health and CMV-seropositive.

The chain employs TRBV2 and TRBJ2-2; TRBD2 is a possible D gene (5 bases). Trimming took off 7 bases at V and 6 bases at J, with 15 bases between the two ends. This CDR3 region has 14 residues. CDR1 is SNHLY and CDR2 is FYNNEI in the germline V gene. In DNA form, the CDR3 reads TGTGCCAGCAAGGCTCCTAGCTCGGCCGGGGAGCTGTTTTTT. This translates into CASKAPSSAGELFF.

The chain uses TRBV18 and TRBJ2-7; TRBD1 matches 10 bases. V dropped 4 bases and J dropped 4; count of bases not matched to a gene: 7. The CDR3 extends over 15 amino acids. Germline loops: CDR1 KGHSH, CDR2 LQKENI. This CDR3 reads CASSRPGQGLYEQYF. The DNA for the CDR3 is TGTGCCAGCTCACGGCCGGGACAGGGGCTATACGAGCAGTACTTC.

This rearrangement joins TRBV27 to TRBJ2-3, with TRBD2 matching 12 bases. The V gene end was trimmed by 4 bases and the J gene end by 6 bases; junction bases not matched to a gene: 2. The germline V gene encodes CDR1 MNHEY and CDR2 SMNVEV (reference sequence). The CDR3 has 14 residues. The CDR3 bases are TGTGCCAGCAGTTCCGGACTAGCGGGGGATACGCAGTATTTT. Translation gives CASSSGLAGDTQYF.

The gene calls are TRBV27 and TRBJ1-3; 10 bases are shared with TRBD1. CDR3 length: 15 amino acids. Germline CDR1 and CDR2: MNHEY and SMNVEV (reference sequence). With 5 bases clipped from V and 2 bases from J, the junction kept 3 bases outside the gene matches. The CDR3 region has the DNA TGTGCCAGCAGTCCCGGGACAGGGGCTGGAAACACCATATATTTT. The encoded protein is CASSPGTGAGNTIYF.

The chain employs TRBV18 and TRBJ1-1, with TRBD1 matching over 10 bases. Germline CDR1 KGHSH, CDR2 LQKENI. This CDR3 has 16 residues. The V segment lost 2 bases and the J segment 0 bases; nucleotides outside the gene matches: 3. As DNA, the CDR3 is TGTGCCAGCTCACCAGGACAGGGGGGGGTGAACACTGAAGCTTTCTTT. The encoded protein is CASSPGQGGVNTEAFF.